These 2 T cell receptor beta chains were all obtained from the same sample, sequenced in a study of cytomegalovirus exposure and HLA in healthy donors. A multiplex PCR was run with 60 Vbeta primers and 13 Jbeta primers. TCRdb's copy holds only in-frame clones and misses some; the assay was immunoSEQ multiplex PCR. Its listing shows 60,000 or so clones. Sequenced sample: PBMCs. These receptors were obtained from a man aged 50-59 years in good health and CMV-seropositive.

The gene calls are TRBV6-1 and TRBJ2-7, with 9 bases that match TRBD1. The trim removed 2 bases at V and 4 bases at J, leaving 6 bases unmatched. The CDR3 is made up of 15 amino acids. Germline CDR1 and CDR2: MNHNS and SASEGT. The CDR3 reads CASSEQPGQGYEQYF. The CDR3 region has the DNA TGTGCCAGCAGTGAACAGCCGGGACAGGGTTACGAGCAGTACTTC.

The CDR3 nucleotides read TGTGCCATCAGTGTTGGGGGTAGCGGTCCTACGCAGTATTTT. Its protein product is CAISVGGSGPTQYF. This chain joins TRBV10-3 and TRBJ2-3; maybe TRBD2 (6 bases). V dropped 4 bases and J dropped 8 bases, with 16 bases sitting between them. The CDR3 has 14 amino acids. Germline V gene lookup returns CDR1 ENHRY and CDR2 SYGVKD.